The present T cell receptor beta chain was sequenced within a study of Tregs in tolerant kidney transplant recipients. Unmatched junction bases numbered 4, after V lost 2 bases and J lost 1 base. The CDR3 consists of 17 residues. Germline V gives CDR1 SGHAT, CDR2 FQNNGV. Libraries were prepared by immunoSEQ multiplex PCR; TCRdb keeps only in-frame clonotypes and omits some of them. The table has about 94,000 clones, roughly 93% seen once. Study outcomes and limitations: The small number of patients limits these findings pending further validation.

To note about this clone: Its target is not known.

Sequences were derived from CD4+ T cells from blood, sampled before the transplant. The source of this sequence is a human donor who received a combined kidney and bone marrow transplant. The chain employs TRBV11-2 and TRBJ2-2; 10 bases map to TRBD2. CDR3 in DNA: TGTGCCAGCAGCTTATCAGCGGGAGGGGAGAACACCGGGGAGCTGTTTTTT. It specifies CASSLSAGGENTGELFF. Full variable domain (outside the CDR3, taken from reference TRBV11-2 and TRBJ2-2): EAGVAQSPRYKIIEKRQSVAFWCNPISGHATLYWYQQILGQGPKLLIQFQNNGVVDDSQLPKDRFSAERLKGVDSTLKIQPAKLEDSAVYLCASSLSAGGENTGELFFGEGSRLTVL.